This T cell receptor (beta chain) comes out of a study of blood T cell repertoires in COVID-19. Study context: From T cells, B-cell-depleted T cells, or PBMCs came the material, which was cDNA or gDNA.

Original analysis: Amplified reference gene primers provided the basis for estimating nucleated cell counts. Using immunoSEQ multiplex PCR, the repertoire was profiled, and TCRdb retains in-frame clones only, with some absent. Clone size and V and J calls were adopted from that table, with D and trimming inferred from the DNA. The table has 300,000 to 450,000 clones, more than 75% seen once. Seattle patients were enrolled while actively infected and followed longitudinally. From germline, CDR1 is SEHNR and CDR2 FQNEAQ (reference sequence). The CDR3 covers 15 residues. Between the trimmed V and J ends, which lost 3 bases and 6 bases, there was a span of 17 bases.

The TCR originated in a woman aged 60-70 years with COVID-19, enrolled during active disease. The specimen sequenced was peripheral blood. The chain uses TRBV7-9 and TRBJ1-1; TRBD1 is a possible D gene (6 bases). The CDR3 loop is CASSFGPHTGPEAFF. In nucleotides, the CDR3 is TGTGCCAGCAGCTTCGGCCCCCACACAGGGCCTGAAGCTTTCTTT. Drawing the rest from reference TRBV7-9 and TRBJ1-1, the complete variable domain is DTGVSQNPRHKITKRGQNVTFRCDPISEHNRLYWYRQTLGQGPEFLTYFQNEAQLEKSRLLSDRFSAERPKGSFSTLEIQRTEQGDSAMYLCASSFGPHTGPEAFFGQGTRLTVV.